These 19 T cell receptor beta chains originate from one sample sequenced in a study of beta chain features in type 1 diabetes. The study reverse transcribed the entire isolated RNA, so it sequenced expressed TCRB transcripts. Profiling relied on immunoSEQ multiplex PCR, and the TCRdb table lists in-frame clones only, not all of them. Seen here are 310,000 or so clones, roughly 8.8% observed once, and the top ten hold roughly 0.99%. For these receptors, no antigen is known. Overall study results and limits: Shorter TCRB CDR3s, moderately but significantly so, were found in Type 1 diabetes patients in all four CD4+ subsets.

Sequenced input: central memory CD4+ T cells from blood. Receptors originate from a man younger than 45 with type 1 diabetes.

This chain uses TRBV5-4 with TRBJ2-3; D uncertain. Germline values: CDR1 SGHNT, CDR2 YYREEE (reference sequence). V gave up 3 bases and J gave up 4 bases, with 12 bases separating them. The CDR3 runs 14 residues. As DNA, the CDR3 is TGTGCCAGCAGCTCAAATGAACTGGCAGATACGCAGTATTTT. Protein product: CASSSNELADTQYF. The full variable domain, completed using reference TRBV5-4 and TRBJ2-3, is ETGVTQSPTHLIKTRGQQVTLRCSSQSGHNTVSWYQQALGQGPQFIFQYYREEENGRGNFPPRFSGLQFPNYSSELNVNALELDDSALYLCASSSNELADTQYFGPGTRLTVL.

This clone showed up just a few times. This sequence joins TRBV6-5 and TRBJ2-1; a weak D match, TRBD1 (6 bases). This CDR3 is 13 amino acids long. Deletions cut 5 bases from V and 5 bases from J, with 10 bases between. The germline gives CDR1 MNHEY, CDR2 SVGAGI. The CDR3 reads CASSEQGNNEQFF. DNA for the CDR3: TGTGCCAGCAGTGAACAGGGCAACAATGAGCAGTTCTTC.

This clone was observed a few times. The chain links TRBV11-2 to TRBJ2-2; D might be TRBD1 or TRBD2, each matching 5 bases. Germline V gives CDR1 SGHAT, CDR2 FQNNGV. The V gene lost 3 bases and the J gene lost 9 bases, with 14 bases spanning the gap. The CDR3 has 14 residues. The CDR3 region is CASSLDRGHRELFF. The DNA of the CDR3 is TGTGCCAGCAGCTTGGATCGGGGCCACCGGGAGCTGTTTTTT.

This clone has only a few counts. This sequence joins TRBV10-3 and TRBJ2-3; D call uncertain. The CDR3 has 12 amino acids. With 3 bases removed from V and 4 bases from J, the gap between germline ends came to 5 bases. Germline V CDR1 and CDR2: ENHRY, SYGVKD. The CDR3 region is CAISETPDTQYF. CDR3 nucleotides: TGTGCCATCAGTGAAACCCCAGATACGCAGTATTTT.

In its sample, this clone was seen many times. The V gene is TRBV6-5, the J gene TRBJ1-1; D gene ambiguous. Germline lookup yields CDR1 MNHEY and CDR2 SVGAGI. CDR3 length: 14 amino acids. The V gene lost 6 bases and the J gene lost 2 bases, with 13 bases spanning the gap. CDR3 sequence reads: CASSPTWGNTEAFF. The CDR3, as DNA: TGTGCCAGCAGCCCAACTTGGGGTAACACTGAAGCTTTCTTT.

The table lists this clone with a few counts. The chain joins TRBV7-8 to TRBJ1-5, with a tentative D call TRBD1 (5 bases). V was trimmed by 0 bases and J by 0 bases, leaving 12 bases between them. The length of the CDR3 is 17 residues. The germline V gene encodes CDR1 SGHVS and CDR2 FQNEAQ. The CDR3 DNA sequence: TGTGCCAGCAGCTTAGCGCTGGACACGTATAGCAATCAGCCCCAGCATTTT. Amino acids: CASSLALDTYSNQPQHF. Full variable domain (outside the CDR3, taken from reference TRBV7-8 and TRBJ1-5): GAGVSQSPRYKVAKRGQDVALRCDPISGHVSLFWYQQALGQGPEFLTYFQNEAQLDKSGLPSDRFFAERPEGSVSTLKIQRTQQEDSAVYLCASSLALDTYSNQPQHFGDGTRLSIL.

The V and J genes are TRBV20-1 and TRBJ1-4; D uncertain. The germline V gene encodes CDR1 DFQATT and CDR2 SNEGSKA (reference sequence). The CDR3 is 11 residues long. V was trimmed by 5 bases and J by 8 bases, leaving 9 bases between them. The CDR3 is CSAFTGEKLFF. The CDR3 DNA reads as TGCAGTGCTTTTACTGGGGAAAAACTGTTTTTT.

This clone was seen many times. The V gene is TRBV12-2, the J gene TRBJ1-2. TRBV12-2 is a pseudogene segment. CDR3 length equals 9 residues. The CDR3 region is CASRGGYTF. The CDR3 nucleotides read TGTGCAAGTCGCGGTGGCTACACCTTC.

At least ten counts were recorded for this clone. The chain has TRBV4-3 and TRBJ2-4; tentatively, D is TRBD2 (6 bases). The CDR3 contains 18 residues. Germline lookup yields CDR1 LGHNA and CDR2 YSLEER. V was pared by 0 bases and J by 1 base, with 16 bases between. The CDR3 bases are TGCGCCAGCAGCCAAGAACCCCGAGGAGGGACGGCCAAAAACATTCAGTACTTC. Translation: CASSQEPRGGTAKNIQYF.

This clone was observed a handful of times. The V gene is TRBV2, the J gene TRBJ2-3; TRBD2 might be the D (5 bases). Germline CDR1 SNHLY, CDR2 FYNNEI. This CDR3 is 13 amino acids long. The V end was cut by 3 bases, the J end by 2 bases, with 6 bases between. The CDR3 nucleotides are TGTGCCAGCAGTGAGCGGGCCACAGATACGCAGTATTTT. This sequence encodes CASSERATDTQYF.

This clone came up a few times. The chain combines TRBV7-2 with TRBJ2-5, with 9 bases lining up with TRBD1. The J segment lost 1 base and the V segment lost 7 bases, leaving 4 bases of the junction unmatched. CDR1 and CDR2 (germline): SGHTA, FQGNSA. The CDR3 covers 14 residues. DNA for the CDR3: TGTGCCAGCACCCGGGACAGGGCCCAAGAGACCCAGTACTTC. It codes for CASTRDRAQETQYF.

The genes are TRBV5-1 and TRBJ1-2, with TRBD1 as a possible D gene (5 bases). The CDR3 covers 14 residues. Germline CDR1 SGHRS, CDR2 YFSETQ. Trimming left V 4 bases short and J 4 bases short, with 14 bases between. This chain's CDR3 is CASSSSGTAYGYTF. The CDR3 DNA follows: TGCGCCAGCAGCAGTTCCGGGACGGCCTATGGCTACACCTTC.

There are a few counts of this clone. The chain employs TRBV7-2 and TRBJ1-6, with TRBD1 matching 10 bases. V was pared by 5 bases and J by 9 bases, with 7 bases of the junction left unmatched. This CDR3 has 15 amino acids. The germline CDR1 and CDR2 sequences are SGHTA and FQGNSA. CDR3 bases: TGTGCCAGCAGCCTCTCCGGGACAGGGGCTTCACCCCTCCACTTT. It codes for CASSLSGTGASPLHF. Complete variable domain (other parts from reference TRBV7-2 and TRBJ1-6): GAGVSQSPSNKVTEKGKDVELRCDPISGHTALYWYRQSLGQGLEFLIYFQGNSAPDKSGLPSDRFSAERTGGSVSTLTIQRTQQEDSAVYLCASSLSGTGASPLHFGNGTRLTVT.

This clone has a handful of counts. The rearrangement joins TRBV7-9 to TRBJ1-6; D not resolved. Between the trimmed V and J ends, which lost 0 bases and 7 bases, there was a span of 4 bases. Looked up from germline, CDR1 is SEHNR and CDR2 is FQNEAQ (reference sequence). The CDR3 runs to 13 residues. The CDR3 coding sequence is TGTGCCAGCAGCTTAGCGTCCAATTCACCCCTCCACTTT. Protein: CASSLASNSPLHF.

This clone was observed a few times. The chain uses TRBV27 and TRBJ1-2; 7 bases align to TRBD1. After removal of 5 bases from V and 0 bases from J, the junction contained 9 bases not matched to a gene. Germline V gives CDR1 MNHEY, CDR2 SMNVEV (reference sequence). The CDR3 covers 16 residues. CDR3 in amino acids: CASSPGDSYSNYGYTF. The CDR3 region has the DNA TGTGCCAGCAGTCCCGGGGACAGCTATTCTAACTATGGCTACACCTTC.

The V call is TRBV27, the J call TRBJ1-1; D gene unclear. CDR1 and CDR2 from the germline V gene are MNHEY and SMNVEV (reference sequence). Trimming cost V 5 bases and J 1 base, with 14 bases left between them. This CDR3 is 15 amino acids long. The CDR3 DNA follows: TGTGCCAGCAGTCCCCCCGGGAGGGCGAACACTGAAGCTTTCTTT. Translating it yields CASSPPGRANTEAFF.

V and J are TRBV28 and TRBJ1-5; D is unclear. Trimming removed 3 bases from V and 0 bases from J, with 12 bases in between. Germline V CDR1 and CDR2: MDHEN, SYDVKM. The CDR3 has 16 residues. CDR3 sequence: CASSFGSLNSNQPQHF. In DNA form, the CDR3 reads TGTGCCAGCAGTTTTGGCAGTTTGAATAGCAATCAGCCCCAGCATTTT.

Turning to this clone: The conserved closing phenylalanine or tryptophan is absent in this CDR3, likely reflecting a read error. The CDR3 is CASRFTGYPEAFS. Written as DNA, the CDR3 is TGTGCCAGCAGGTTCACAGGTTACCCTGAAGCTTTCTCT. The chain has TRBV13 and TRBJ1-1, with D perhaps TRBD1 (5 bases). The CDR3 runs 13 residues. Trimming removed 6 bases from V and 6 bases from J, with 14 bases in between. Germline V lookup: CDR1 PRHDT, CDR2 FYEKMQ (reference sequence).

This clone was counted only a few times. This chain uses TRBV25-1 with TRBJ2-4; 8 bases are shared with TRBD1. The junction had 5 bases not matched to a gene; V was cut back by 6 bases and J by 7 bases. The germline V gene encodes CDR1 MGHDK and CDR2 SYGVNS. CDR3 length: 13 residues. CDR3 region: CASSLAGGNIQYF. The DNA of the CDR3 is TGTGCCAGCAGCTTAGCAGGGGGCAACATTCAGTACTTC.